This T cell receptor beta chain was documented in a study of cytomegalovirus exposure and HLA in healthy donors. Turning to the study itself: Around 76% of 350 to 400 genotyped donors fell in the Caucasian-associated ancestry cluster.

CDR1 is GTSNPN and CDR2 is SVGIG in the germline V gene (reference sequence). Between the trimmed V and J ends, which lost 2 bases and 0 bases, there was a span of 13 bases. The CDR3 sequence is 15 residues long. This clone was recorded a few times. The antigen remains undetermined. Overall study findings and caveats: It was shown in a later analysis that HLA-associated TCR beta chains were more clonally expanded than other, equally common chains. Three chains linked to CMV were shown in vitro to be specific for CMV antigens. Evidence from a later analysis indicated that most CMV-associated TCR beta chains looked HLA-restricted.

PCR used 60 Vbeta primers and 13 Jbeta primers. Only in-frame clones appear in the TCRdb table, and some are missing; sequencing was by immunoSEQ multiplex PCR. The table includes about 160,000 clones, about 75% detected once. What was sequenced was PBMCs. This chain uses TRBV30 with TRBJ1-1; D possibly corresponds to TRBD1 (6 bases). This receptor was taken from a female donor in good health and CMV-seronegative. This CDR3 reads CAWSLLTGLNTEAFF. The CDR3 bases are TGTGCCTGGAGTCTTCTTACAGGGTTGAACACTGAAGCTTTCTTT.